Listed below are T cell receptor beta chains from one sample, sequenced in a study of OX40 agonist ivuxolimab in advanced cancers. Assay used: immunoSEQ multiplex PCR; TCRdb lists only in-frame clones, some missing. The sample has 60,000 to 70,000 clones, roughly 80% seen once. The sequencing here drew on CD4+ or CD8+ T cells sorted from blood, taken in a trial of the OX40 agonist ivuxolimab. These receptors came from an adult with an advanced solid tumor such as melanoma, head and neck, liver or kidney cancer. The CDR3 runs from the conserved cysteine through the conserved F or W. The order of the fields is clone size, D gene, V gene, J gene, CDR3 protein, CDR3 DNA. D genes are given only for firm matches. Clone size appears in some rows only: once, few, many, or a class for an expanded clone.

>NA|NA|TRBV7-8|TRBJ1-1
CASSLRYTEAFF
TGTGCCAGCAGCTTAAGATATACTGAAGCTTTCTTT
>NA|NA|TRBV30|TRBJ2-1
CAWSRDLSSYNEQFF
TGTGCCTGGAGTCGGGACCTAAGCTCCTACAATGAGCAGTTCTTC
>NA|NA|TRBV19|TRBJ1-2
CASSQRSINGYTF
TGTGCCAGTAGTCAGCGCAGTATCAATGGCTACACCTTC
>once|NA|TRBV5-4|TRBJ2-2
CASSLEGGANTGELFF
TGTGCCAGCAGCTTGGAGGGGGGGGCGAACACCGGGGAGCTGTTTTTT
>NA|NA|TRBV10-3|TRBJ1-5
CAISQLQGNQPQHF
TGTGCCATCAGTCAATTACAGGGAAATCAGCCCCAGCATTTT
>NA|TRBD1|TRBV6-6|TRBJ1-3
CASTRTGGNTIYF
TGTGCCAGCACCCGGACAGGGGGAAACACCATATATTTT
>NA|TRBD2|TRBV2|TRBJ2-3
CASRADGGATQYF
TGTGCCAGCAGGGCGGACGGGGGGGCTACGCAGTATTTT
>NA|TRBD1|TRBV5-4|TRBJ2-1
CASSGQGAHNEQFF
TGTGCCAGCAGCGGACAGGGGGCCCACAATGAGCAGTTCTTC
>NA|TRBD2|TRBV5-4|TRBJ2-7
CASSWGSSGAPYEQYF
TGTGCCAGCAGCTGGGGAAGTAGCGGGGCACCGTACGAGCAGTACTTC
>NA|NA|TRBV18|TRBJ2-1
CASSNPGGSYNEQFF
TGTGCCAGCTCCAACCCTGGGGGCTCCTACAATGAGCAGTTCTTC
>NA|NA|TRBV4-3|TRBJ1-1
CASSQDRVKDRGRRDTEAFF
TGCGCCAGCAGCCAAGATCGGGTTAAAGATAGGGGTCGGCGGGACACTGAAGCTTTCTTT
>NA|TRBD1|TRBV4-1|TRBJ1-2
CASSQGLTGVYGYTF
TGCGCCAGCAGCCAAGGCCTAACAGGGGTCTATGGCTACACCTTC
>NA|NA|TRBV9|TRBJ2-5
CASSVVSTQETQYF
TGTGCCAGCAGCGTGGTCTCAACTCAAGAGACCCAGTACTTC
>NA|NA|TRBV4-1|TRBJ2-7
CASSRDVEQYF
TGCGCCAGCAGCCGGGACGTAGAGCAGTACTTC
>NA|NA|TRBV19|TRBJ1-6
CASEAGGGWMYNSPLHF
TGTGCCAGCGAAGCGGGGGGGGGATGGATGTATAATTCACCCCTCCACTTT
>NA|TRBD2|TRBV6-1|TRBJ2-5
CASSGAGRAGGQETQYF
TGTGCCAGCAGTGGGGCAGGTAGGGCGGGGGGGCAAGAGACCCAGTACTTC
>NA|TRBD1|TRBV7-2|TRBJ2-1
CASSRQGNNEQFF
TGTGCCAGCAGCCGACAGGGCAACAATGAGCAGTTCTTC
>NA|TRBD1|TRBV28|TRBJ1-2
CASSEGQGGHYGYTF
TGTGCCAGCAGTGAAGGACAGGGCGGGCACTATGGCTACACCTTC
>NA|NA|TRBV6-1|TRBJ2-7
CASSPLYEQYF
TGTGCCAGCAGCCCCCTTTACGAGCAGTACTTC
>few|NA|TRBV7-3|TRBJ1-1
CASSPSGQEAFF
TGTGCCAGCAGCCCCTCTGGACAGGAAGCTTTCTTT
>once|NA|TRBV30|TRBJ1-2
CAWSDRAEAIYGYTF
TGTGCCTGGAGTGACAGGGCTGAAGCAATCTATGGCTACACCTTC
>NA|TRBD1|TRBV4-1|TRBJ1-1
CASSWKQGADTEAFF
TGCGCCAGCAGTTGGAAACAGGGGGCCGACACTGAAGCTTTCTTT
>NA|NA|TRBV5-4|TRBJ2-3
CASSQWGRGDTQYF
TGTGCCAGCAGCCAGTGGGGCAGGGGCGATACGCAGTATTTT
>NA|TRBD1|TRBV2|TRBJ1-1
CASSNRGLDTEAFF
TGTGCCAGCAGCAACAGGGGGCTGGACACTGAAGCTTTCTTT
>once|NA|TRBV19|TRBJ1-5
CASSYRVNQPQHF
TGTGCCAGTAGTTACAGGGTAAATCAGCCCCAGCATTTT
>NA|NA|TRBV10-3|TRBJ2-7
CAISGQPGKIVYEQYF
TGTGCCATCAGCGGTCAGCCAGGGAAGATAGTCTACGAGCAGTACTTC
>NA|TRBD2|TRBV5-6|TRBJ2-3
CASSFVTSGAPSSDTQYF
TGTGCCAGCAGCTTCGTGACTAGCGGGGCACCTTCCTCAGATACGCAGTATTTT
>NA|NA|TRBV6-1|TRBJ2-1
CASSGGGSGQVRNEQFF
TGTGCCAGCAGTGGGGGAGGATCTGGACAGGTTCGCAATGAGCAGTTCTTC
>once|NA|TRBV27|TRBJ2-2
CASSLEGPSRTGELFF
TGTGCCAGCAGCCTAGAGGGACCCAGCCGCACCGGGGAGCTGTTTTTT
>few|TRBD2|TRBV19|TRBJ2-1
CASSTGLAGGNEQFF
TGTGCCAGTAGTACCGGACTAGCGGGGGGCAATGAGCAGTTCTTC
>NA|NA|TRBV5-1|TRBJ1-1
CASRDPNTEAFF
TGCGCCAGCAGGGACCCGAACACTGAAGCTTTCTTT
>NA|NA|TRBV30|TRBJ1-6
CAWSKEYRVGSPLHF
TGTGCCTGGAGTAAAGAGTATAGGGTGGGTTCACCCCTCCACTTT
>NA|TRBD2|TRBV27|TRBJ2-3
CASSWGGGTDTQYF
TGTGCCAGCAGTTGGGGGGGTGGCACAGATACGCAGTATTTT
>NA|NA|TRBV10-3|TRBJ1-2
CAISESWGDGYTF
TGTGCCATCAGTGAGTCGTGGGGAGATGGCTACACCTTC
>NA|NA|TRBV2|TRBJ1-4
CASTVRTATNEKLFF
TGTGCCAGCACCGTACGGACTGCAACTAATGAAAAACTGTTTTTT
>NA|NA|TRBV10-2|TRBJ1-5
CASSDVQLSNQPQHF
TGCGCCAGCAGTGACGTACAGCTTAGCAATCAGCCCCAGCATTTT